The clone carrying this T cell receptor beta chain was counted between two and nine times. The antigen remains unidentified. The CDR3 is made up of 13 amino acids. V lost 6 bases, J lost 7 bases, and 12 bases lay in between. The germline gives CDR1 SEHNR, CDR2 FQNEAQ (reference sequence). The data originate from a study of blood T cells in healthy people across ages. Total RNA extracted from each sample amounted to at least 6 micrograms. The second PCR ran roughly 6 to 11 cycles with a sample-barcoded 5' primer and J-beta primers. TCRdb passed the 5' RACE reads through MiXCR, listing each CDR3 protein once. This sample has about a million distinct CDR3 sequences; roughly two fifths occur once, and the top ten carry around 13%. Study-level points and caveats: Roughly linear age-related decline in beta diversity appeared, significant by age about 40.

Sequencing input: blood. This TCR was sampled from a man aged 18 to 30 in good health. The chain uses TRBV7-9 and TRBJ1-4; D ambiguous. CDR3 coding DNA: TGTGCCAGCAGTGGCCATACGGGTGAAAAACTGTTTTTT. This codes for CASSGHTGEKLFF.